This T cell receptor (beta chain) was profiled in a study of blood T cell repertoires in COVID-19. The wider study: Acute and convalescent COVID-19 samples came from the United States, Italy and Spain. T cells, B-cell-depleted T cells, or PBMCs supplied cDNA or gDNA.

Cohorts were determined from participant-reported clinical history. How the authors handled the data: Using reference gene primer amplification, nucleated cell counts were estimated. Data came from immunoSEQ multiplex PCR; TCRdb stores just in-frame clones and leaves some out. V, J and clone size derive from that table, while D and trimming were established from the DNA sequence. The sample lists a few hundred thousand clones; roughly 86% were seen once. V dropped 2 bases and J dropped 7 bases, with 15 bases sitting between them. The CDR3 has 15 residues. The germline V gene has CDR1 SGHTA and CDR2 FQGNSA.

The receptor's source is a man in his forties or fifties in a cohort exposed to, infected with or recovered from COVID-19 (not recorded which). The chain recombines TRBV7-2 with TRBJ1-5; tentatively, D is TRBD1 (5 bases). Sequencing was performed on PBMCs or T cells enriched from blood (not recorded which). CDR3 in DNA: TGTGCCAGCAGCTTATTTCCGGGGGACGGACAGCCCCAGCATTTT. Protein: CASSLFPGDGQPQHF.